These 4 T cell receptor beta chains came from one sample sequenced in a study of blood T cell repertoires in COVID-19. The table came from immunoSEQ multiplex PCR; TCRdb's copy has only in-frame clones and leaves some out. This table has some 170,000 clones, roughly 90% appearing once. The sequencing sample was made of peripheral blood. These receptors were collected from a woman between 50 and 59 years old with acute or convalescent COVID-19.

The chain recombines TRBV18 with TRBJ2-2, with TRBD1 as a possible D gene (5 bases). Germline V gene sequence: CDR1 KGHSH, CDR2 LQKENI. V was trimmed by 3 bases and J by 0 bases, leaving 11 bases between them. The CDR3 sequence is 16 residues long. CDR3 loop: CASSPLGRANTGELFF. The CDR3 nucleotides are TGTGCCAGCTCACCCCTGGGCAGGGCGAACACCGGGGAGCTGTTTTTT.

This clone was detected only a few times. This chain links TRBV6-5 with TRBJ1-3, with 8 bases identical to TRBD1. After removal of 6 bases from V and 2 bases from J, the junction contained 3 bases not matched to a gene. The CDR3 contains 14 residues. Germline CDR1 is MNHEY and CDR2 is SVGAGI. This CDR3 reads CASRKTGAGNTIYF. In DNA, the CDR3 is TGTGCCAGCAGGAAGACAGGGGCTGGAAACACCATATATTTT.

In DNA, the CDR3 is TGTGCCAGCAGCTTAGGGGGCGTTAATGAAGCTTTCTTT. Translated, it gives CASSLGGVNEAFF. V usage is TRBV7-8 and J usage is TRBJ1-1; tentative D call: TRBD1 (5 bases). This CDR3 contains 13 residues. The V gene lost 1 base and the J gene lost 7 bases, with 10 bases spanning the gap. CDR1 and CDR2 from the germline V gene are SGHVS and FQNEAQ.

The chain uses TRBV27 and TRBJ1-6, with TRBD1 matching 8 bases. The CDR3 runs 14 residues. The germline V gene encodes CDR1 MNHEY and CDR2 SMNVEV (reference sequence). Germline trimming cut 5 bases from V and 6 bases from J; bases unmatched to any gene: 3. As DNA, the CDR3 is TGTGCCAGCAGTCAGGGGGCGGGTAATTCACCCCTCCACTTT. It codes for CASSQGAGNSPLHF.